The 2 T cell receptor beta chains given below trace back to one sample, sequenced in a study of yellow fever vaccine responses in identical twins. TCRdb called the RT-PCR reads again in MiXCR, with one record for every CDR3 protein. Of approximately 4,600 distinct CDR3 sequences in the sample, almost 85% were seen once. This sample comprised T cells from blood (PBMCs), unsorted or a sorted subset (not recorded which), obtained before or after yellow fever vaccination (not recorded which). These receptors were collected from a woman aged 18-29 years who received the yellow fever vaccine.

The rearrangement links TRBV2 to TRBJ2-7, with 8 bases identical to TRBD1. Germline CDR1 and CDR2: SNHLY and FYNNEI. The J segment lost 4 bases and the V segment lost 1 base, leaving 3 bases of the junction unmatched. CDR3 size: 14 residues. CDR3 nucleotide sequence: TGTGCCAGCAGTGAAGGGGGACAGGCGTACGAGCAGTACTTC. Translation: CASSEGGQAYEQYF.

The chain links TRBV20-1 to TRBJ2-7; D is possibly TRBD2 (5 bases). The V and J ends lost 1 base and 7 bases respectively, with 11 bases between them. This CDR3 has 12 amino acids. Germline values: CDR1 DFQATT, CDR2 SNEGSKA (reference sequence). DNA of the CDR3: TGCAGTGCTAGAGTGCGGGTCGGAGAGCAGTACTTC. It codes for CSARVRVGEQYF.